A selection of T cell receptor beta chains follows, all from one sample in a study of shared clonotypes between healthy human individuals. The repertoire was sequenced with immunoSEQ multiplex PCR; TCRdb's copy has only in-frame clones and lacks some. The table lists approximately 500,000 clones, around 74% of them singletons. The specimen sequenced was PBMCs. These receptors all stem from a middle-aged woman in good health. Some clones in this sample may be carry-over from other donors' samples. Both conserved end residues are part of each CDR3. D genes are given only for firm matches. Size is omitted from some rows. Given values are once, few, many or a class for expanded clones.

abundance	d_gene	v_gene	j_gene	CDR3aa	CDR3nt
.	.	TRBV10-3	TRBJ1-1	CAISEEGDTEAFF	TGTGCCATCAGTGAGGAAGGGGACACTGAAGCTTTCTTT
.	TRBD1	TRBV28	TRBJ1-2	CASNPTGGYYGYTF	TGTGCCAGCAACCCGACAGGGGGCTACTATGGCTACACCTTC
.	.	TRBV14	TRBJ2-5	CASSQEIQSTQYF	TGTGCCAGCAGCCAAGAGATCCAATCGACCCAGTACTTC
.	.	TRBV5-5	TRBJ2-6	CASSRAGDPSGANVLTF	TGTGCCAGCAGCCGAGCAGGTGACCCCTCTGGGGCCAACGTCCTGACTTTC
.	TRBD2	TRBV9	TRBJ2-1	CASSSPGGGRWNEQFF	TGTGCCAGCAGCAGCCCCGGGGGCGGGAGGTGGAATGAGCAGTTCTTC
.	TRBD2	TRBV2	TRBJ2-2	CASRAERERTGELFF	TGTGCCAGCAGGGCAGAGCGGGAGCGCACCGGGGAGCTGTTTTTT
.	TRBD2	TRBV7-9	TRBJ2-1	CASMIAGVNNEQFF	TGTGCCAGCATGATAGCGGGAGTCAACAATGAGCAGTTCTTC
.	.	TRBV30	TRBJ1-3	CAWSGGAGNTIYF	TGTGCCTGGAGTGGTGGAGCTGGAAACACCATATATTTT
.	.	TRBV7-3	TRBJ2-5	CASSLNRDGSPETQYF	TGTGCCAGCAGCTTAAACAGGGACGGGAGTCCAGAGACCCAGTACTTC
.	TRBD2	TRBV29-1	TRBJ2-1	CSATSGRVSYNEQFF	TGCAGCGCAACTAGCGGGAGAGTTTCCTACAATGAGCAGTTCTTC
.	TRBD2	TRBV19	TRBJ2-7	CASSIGPGGSARDEQYF	TGTGCCAGTAGTATAGGGCCGGGGGGATCGGCGCGGGACGAGCAGTACTTC
.	TRBD1	TRBV5-1	TRBJ1-1	CASSLGQGATEAFF	TGCGCCAGCAGCTTGGGACAGGGCGCCACTGAAGCTTTCTTT
.	.	TRBV2	TRBJ2-7	CASSSPFFLGPSSYEQYF	TGTGCCAGCAGCTCACCCTTTTTCCTCGGTCCGAGCTCCTACGAGCAGTACTTC
.	.	TRBV18	TRBJ2-7	CASSPGAASYEQYF	TGTGCCAGCTCACCAGGTGCAGCCTCCTACGAGCAGTACTTC
.	TRBD1	TRBV5-8	TRBJ1-2	CASSLGTGPYGYTF	TGTGCCAGCAGCTTGGGGACAGGGCCCTATGGCTACACCTTC
.	TRBD1	TRBV6-1	TRBJ2-7	CASATDRGPYEQYF	TGTGCCAGCGCTACGGACAGGGGGCCTTACGAGCAGTACTTC
once	.	TRBV7-8	TRBJ2-6	CASSLGGSGANVLTF	TGTGCCAGCAGCTTAGGTGGGTCCGGGGCCAACGTCCTGACTTTC
.	TRBD1	TRBV18	TRBJ1-2	CASSPGQGQGGYTF	TGTGCCAGCTCACCCGGACAGGGTCAAGGTGGCTACACCTTC
many	TRBD2	TRBV18	TRBJ2-7	CASSPGGSTGGEQYF	TGTGCCAGCTCACCCGGCGGGAGTACCGGAGGAGAGCAGTACTTC